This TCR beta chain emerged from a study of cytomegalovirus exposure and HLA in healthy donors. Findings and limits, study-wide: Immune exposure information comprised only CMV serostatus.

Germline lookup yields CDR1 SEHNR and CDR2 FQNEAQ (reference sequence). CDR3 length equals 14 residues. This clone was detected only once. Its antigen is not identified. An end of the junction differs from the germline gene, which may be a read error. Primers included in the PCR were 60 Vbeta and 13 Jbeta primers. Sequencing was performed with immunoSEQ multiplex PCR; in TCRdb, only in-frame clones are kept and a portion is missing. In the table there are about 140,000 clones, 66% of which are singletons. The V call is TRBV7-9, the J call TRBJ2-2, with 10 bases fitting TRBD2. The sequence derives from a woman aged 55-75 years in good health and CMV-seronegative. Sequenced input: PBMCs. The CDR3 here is CSSSRTSGTGELFF. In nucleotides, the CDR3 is TGTTCCAGCAGCCGGACTAGCGGTACCGGGGAGCTGTTTTTT.